This TCR beta chain was identified in a study of T cell clonality in common variable immunodeficiency. Study findings and constraints: In common variable immunodeficiency, TCR beta chains reportedly carried fewer deletions and N-nucleotide insertions.

Germline V gene sequence: CDR1 MNHEY, CDR2 SVGEGT. The CDR3 has 16 amino acids. V shed 6 bases and J 4 bases; nucleotides not matched to a gene: 12. This clone has at least ten counts. Its target is unknown. The read finishes 3 residues shy of the CDR3 end, and the germline J gene is used to complete it. Both groups were predominantly of Caucasian heritage. No CVID subject was ill or on immunomodulatory drugs when sampled. Clones were sequenced by immunoSEQ multiplex PCR, and TCRdb holds only the in-frame ones, with some missing. The data show fewer than 40,000 clones, with none appearing a single time.

The chain uses TRBV6-2 or TRBV6-3 and TRBJ1-1; 9 nucleotides match TRBD1. The sequence came from a human donor with common variable immunodeficiency. Sequencing was carried out using peripheral blood mononuclear cells. The sequenced part of the CDR3 DNA is TGTGCCAGCAGGCCTGGGACAGGGAGCCCCGCCACTGAA. This encodes CASRPGTGSPATE. The CDR3 as a whole reads CASRPGTGSPATEAFF.